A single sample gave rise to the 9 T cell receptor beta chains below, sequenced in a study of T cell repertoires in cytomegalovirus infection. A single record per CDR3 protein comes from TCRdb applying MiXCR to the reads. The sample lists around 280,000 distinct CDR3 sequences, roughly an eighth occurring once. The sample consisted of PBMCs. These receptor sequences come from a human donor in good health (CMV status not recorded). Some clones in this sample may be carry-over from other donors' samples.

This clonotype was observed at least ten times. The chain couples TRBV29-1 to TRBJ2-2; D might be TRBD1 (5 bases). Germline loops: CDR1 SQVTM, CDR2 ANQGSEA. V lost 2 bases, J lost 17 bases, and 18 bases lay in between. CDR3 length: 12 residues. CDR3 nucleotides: TGCAGCGTTGAAACTGGGGCCGGCACCCTCTTTTTT. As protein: CSVETGAGTLFF.

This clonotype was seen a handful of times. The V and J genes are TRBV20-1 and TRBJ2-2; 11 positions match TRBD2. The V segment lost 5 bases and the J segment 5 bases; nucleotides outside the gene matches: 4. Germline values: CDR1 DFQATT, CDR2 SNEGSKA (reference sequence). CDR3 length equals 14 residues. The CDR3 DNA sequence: TGCAGTGCTTCCCGACTAGCGGGAACCGGGGAGCTGTTTTTT. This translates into CSASRLAGTGELFF.

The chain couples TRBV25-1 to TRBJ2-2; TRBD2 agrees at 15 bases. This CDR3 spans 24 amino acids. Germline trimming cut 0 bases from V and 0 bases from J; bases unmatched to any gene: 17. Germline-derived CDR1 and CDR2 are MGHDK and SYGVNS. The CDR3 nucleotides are TGTGCCAGCAGTGAATACGGCGGACAAACATTCGGACTAGCGGGAGGGCCGAACACCGGGGAGCTGTTTTTT. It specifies CASSEYGGQTFGLAGGPNTGELFF.

CDR3 loop: CSVEVIQGGSDTQYF. The CDR3 DNA sequence: TGCAGCGTTGAAGTGATACAAGGCGGTTCAGATACGCAGTATTTT. The rearrangement joins TRBV29-1 to TRBJ2-3; D unresolved. V lost 1 base to trimming and J lost 4 bases, with 15 bases between them. This CDR3 has 15 amino acids. Per the germline V gene, CDR1 is SQVTM and CDR2 is ANQGSEA.

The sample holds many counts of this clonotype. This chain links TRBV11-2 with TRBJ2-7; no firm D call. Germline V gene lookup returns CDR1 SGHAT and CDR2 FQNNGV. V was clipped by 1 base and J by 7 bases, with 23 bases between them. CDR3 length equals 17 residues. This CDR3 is CASSLVLYNSFGEEQYF. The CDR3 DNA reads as TGTGCCAGCAGCTTAGTTCTTTATAACAGCTTTGGGGAAGAGCAGTACTTC.

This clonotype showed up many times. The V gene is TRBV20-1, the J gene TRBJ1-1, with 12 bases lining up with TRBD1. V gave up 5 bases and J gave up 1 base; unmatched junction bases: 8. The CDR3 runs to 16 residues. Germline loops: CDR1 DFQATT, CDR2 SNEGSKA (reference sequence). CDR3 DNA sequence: TGCAGTGCTCCTACCGGGACAGGGGGCAGGAACACTGAAGCTTTCTTT. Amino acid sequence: CSAPTGTGGRNTEAFF.

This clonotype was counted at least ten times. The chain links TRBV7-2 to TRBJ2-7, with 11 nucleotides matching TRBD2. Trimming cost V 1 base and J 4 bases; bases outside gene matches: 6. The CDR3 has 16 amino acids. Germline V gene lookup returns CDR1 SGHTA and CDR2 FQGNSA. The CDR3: CASSLGPTSGIYEQYF. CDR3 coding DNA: TGTGCCAGCAGCTTAGGGCCGACTAGCGGGATTTACGAGCAGTACTTC. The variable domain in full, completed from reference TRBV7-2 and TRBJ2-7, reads GAGVSQSPSNKVTEKGKDVELRCDPISGHTALYWYRQSLGQGLEFLIYFQGNSAPDKSGLPSDRFSAERTGGSVSTLTIQRTQQEDSAVYLCASSLGPTSGIYEQYFGPGTRLTVT.

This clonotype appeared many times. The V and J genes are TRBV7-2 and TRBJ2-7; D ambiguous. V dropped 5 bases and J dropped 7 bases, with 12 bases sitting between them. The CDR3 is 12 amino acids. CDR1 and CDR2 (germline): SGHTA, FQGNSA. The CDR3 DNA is TGTGCCAGCAGCCAAACACAAGCGGAGCAGTACTTC. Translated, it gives CASSQTQAEQYF.

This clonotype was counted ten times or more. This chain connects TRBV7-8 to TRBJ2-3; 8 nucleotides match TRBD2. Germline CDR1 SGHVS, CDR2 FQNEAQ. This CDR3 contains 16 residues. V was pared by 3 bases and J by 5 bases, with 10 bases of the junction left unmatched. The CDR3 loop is CASSLGTGTRLDTQYF. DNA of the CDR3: TGTGCCAGCAGCTTGGGGACCGGGACTAGATTAGATACGCAGTATTTT.